The clone carrying this T cell receptor beta chain occurred many times. Its target is not known. This specimen belongs to a study of early T cells in non-severe SARS-CoV-2 infection. Study outcomes and limitations: A preference for anti-spike CD8 responses marked VDJdb matching, which missed private and CD4 specificities.

Each cDNA molecule carried a unique molecular identifier. TCRdb processed the 5' RACE reads anew with MiXCR; each CDR3 protein has one entry. This table has 90,000 to 120,000 distinct CDR3 sequences, 11% appearing once. This CDR3 spans 16 amino acids. V lost 0 bases to trimming and J lost 6 bases; unmatched junction nucleotides: 10. Germline CDR1 and CDR2: DFQATT and SNEGSKA (reference sequence). Input material: whole blood. The chain combines TRBV20-1 with TRBJ2-1, with 8 bases identical to TRBD2. This sequence originates from an adult who was a healthcare worker with PCR-confirmed SARS-CoV-2 infection or an uninfected control (not recorded which). The CDR3 region has the DNA TGCAGTGCTAGAGATGCCCTTAGCGGGAACAGCAATGAGCAGTTCTTC. It is translated as CSARDALSGNSNEQFF.